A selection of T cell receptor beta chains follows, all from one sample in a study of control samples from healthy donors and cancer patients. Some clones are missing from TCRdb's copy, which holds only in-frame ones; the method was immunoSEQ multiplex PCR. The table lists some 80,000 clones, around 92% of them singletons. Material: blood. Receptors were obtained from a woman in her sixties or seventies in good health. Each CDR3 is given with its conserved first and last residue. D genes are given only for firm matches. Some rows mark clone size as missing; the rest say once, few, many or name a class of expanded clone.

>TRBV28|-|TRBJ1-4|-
TGTGCCAGCAGTGTGGACAGTATTCGTGAAAAACTGTTTTTT
CASSVDSIREKLFF
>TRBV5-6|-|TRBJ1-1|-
TGTGCCAGCAGCTTGTGGTCAGGTTTCAACACTGAAGCTTTCTTT
CASSLWSGFNTEAFF
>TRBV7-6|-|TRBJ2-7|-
TGTGCCAGCAGCTTAGGGGGGAGGGGGACCGGCGAGCAGTACTTC
CASSLGGRGTGEQYF
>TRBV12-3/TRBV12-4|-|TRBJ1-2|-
TGTGCCAGCGTTAAAGGGACGACCTATGGCTACACCTTC
CASVKGTTYGYTF
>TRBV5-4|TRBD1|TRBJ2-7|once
TGTGCCAGCAGCTCCGGGACAGGGACGGGCGAGCAGTACTTC
CASSSGTGTGEQYF
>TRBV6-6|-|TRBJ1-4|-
TGTGCCAGCAGACCAAACAGGGAGAAGAATGAAAAACTGTTTTTT
CASRPNREKNEKLFF
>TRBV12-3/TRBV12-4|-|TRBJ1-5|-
TGTGCCAGCAGTTTGACGGGGAATCAGCCCCAGCATTTT
CASSLTGNQPQHF
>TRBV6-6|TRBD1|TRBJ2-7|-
TGTGCCAGCAGTGAGGGGGCTCACTCCTACGAGCAGTACTTC
CASSEGAHSYEQYF
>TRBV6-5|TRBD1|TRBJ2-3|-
TGTGCCAGCAGCCGGACAGGGGTCCTCACAGATACGCAGTATTTT
CASSRTGVLTDTQYF
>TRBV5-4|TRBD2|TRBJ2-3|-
TGTGCCAGCAGCTTGGTTGCGGGAGGTACAGATACGCAGTATTTT
CASSLVAGGTDTQYF
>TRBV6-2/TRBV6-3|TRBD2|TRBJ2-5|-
TGTGCCAGCAGTTATATCCCCTCGGCGGGAGGTTTCCAAGAGACCCAGTACTTC
CASSYIPSAGGFQETQYF
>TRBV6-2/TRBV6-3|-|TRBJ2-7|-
TGTGCCAGCAGTTACCTGGGGGGCGCGTACGAGCAGTACTTC
CASSYLGGAYEQYF
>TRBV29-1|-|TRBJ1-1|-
TGCAGCGTTACGAGGGGATGGAACACTGAAGCTTTCTTT
CSVTRGWNTEAFF
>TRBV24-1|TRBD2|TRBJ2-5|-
TGTGCCACCAGTGATTTCACTTACGGGAGGGAGTTAGAGACCCAGTACTTC
CATSDFTYGRELETQYF
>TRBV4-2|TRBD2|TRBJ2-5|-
TGTGCCAGCAGCCAAGGGATCGGGCTAGCGGGAGAAGAGACCCAGTACTTC
CASSQGIGLAGEETQYF
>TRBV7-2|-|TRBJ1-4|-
TGTGCCAGCAGCTTACAGGATCGTGAAAAACTGTTTTTT
CASSLQDREKLFF
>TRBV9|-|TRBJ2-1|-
TGTGCCAGCAGCACGGACTTTCCGAATGAGCAGTTCTTC
CASSTDFPNEQFF
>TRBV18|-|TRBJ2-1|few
TGTGCCAGCTCACCACGGGACGCCAAGCGCAATGAGCAGTTCTTC
CASSPRDAKRNEQFF
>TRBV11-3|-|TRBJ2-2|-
TGTGCCAGCAGCTTAGGGGCTGTGGGGGCCGGGGAGCTGTTTTTT
CASSLGAVGAGELFF
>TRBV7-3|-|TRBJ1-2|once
TGTGCCAGCAGCTTACGCCCGGGGACCGATGGCTACACCTTC
CASSLRPGTDGYTF
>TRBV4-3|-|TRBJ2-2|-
TGCGCCAGCAGCCCGAACCCCGGGACGGGGGAGCTGTTTTTT
CASSPNPGTGELFF
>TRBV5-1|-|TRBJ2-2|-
TGCGCCAGCAGCTTGGCGGCAGGGGCATCAGGGGAGCTGTTTTTT
CASSLAAGASGELFF
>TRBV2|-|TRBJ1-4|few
TGTGCCACTGGGGCCCGGGGAAATGAAAAACTGTTTTTT
CATGARGNEKLFF
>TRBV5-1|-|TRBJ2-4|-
TGCGCCAGCAGCTTGGAGCCGGTCGCCCCCAAAAACATTCAGTACTTC
CASSLEPVAPKNIQYF
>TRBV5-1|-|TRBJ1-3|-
TGCGCCAGCAGCCGGGGGCTGGGAAACACCATATATTTT
CASSRGLGNTIYF
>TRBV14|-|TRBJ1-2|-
TGTGCCAGCAGCCAAGTTTGGACCGGAGGCTACACCTTC
CASSQVWTGGYTF
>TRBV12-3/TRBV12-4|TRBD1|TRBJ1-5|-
TGTGCCAGCAGTTTTTACAGGGGCCAGCCCCAGCATTTT
CASSFYRGQPQHF
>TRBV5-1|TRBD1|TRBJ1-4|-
TGCGCCAGCAGCTTGGTACAGGGGACGGGGGAAAAACTGTTTTTT
CASSLVQGTGEKLFF
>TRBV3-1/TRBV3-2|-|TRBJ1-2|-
TGTGCCAGCAGCCAAGGTAACTATGGCTACACCTTC
CASSQGNYGYTF
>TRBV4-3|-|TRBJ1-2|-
TGCGCCAGCAGCCAAGATCTAACAGGGACCTATGGCTACACCTTC
CASSQDLTGTYGYTF
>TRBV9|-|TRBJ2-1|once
TGTGCCAGCAGCTCGCAGGGGGGGGCCAATGAGCAGTTCTTC
CASSSQGGANEQFF
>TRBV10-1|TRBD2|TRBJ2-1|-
TGCGCCAGCAGTGACCCACGGGGGACTAGCGCCTACAATGAGCAGTTCTTC
CASSDPRGTSAYNEQFF
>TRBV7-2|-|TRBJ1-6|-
TGTGCCAGCAGCTCAAGGACGAGTCTGAATTCACCCCTCCACTTT
CASSSRTSLNSPLHF
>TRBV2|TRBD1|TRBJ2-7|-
TGTGCCAGCAGTCTGGACAGGGACTCCTACGAGCAGTACTTC
CASSLDRDSYEQYF
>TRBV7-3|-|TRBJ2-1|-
TGTGCCAGCAGCTTAATGGGGGGAGAGGGCAATGAGCAGTTCTTC
CASSLMGGEGNEQFF
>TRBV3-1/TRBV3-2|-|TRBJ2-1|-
TGTGCCAGCAGCCAACCCCAATCTCCCTACAATGAGCAGTTCTTC
CASSQPQSPYNEQFF
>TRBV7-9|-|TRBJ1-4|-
TGTGCCAGCAGCTCTATTAACTACCGGGGTGAAAAACTGTTTTTT
CASSSINYRGEKLFF
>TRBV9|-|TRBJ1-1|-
TGTGCCAGCAGCACGGAACAGGGAGAGAGCGCTGAAGCTTTCTTT
CASSTEQGESAEAFF
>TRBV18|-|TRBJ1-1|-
TGTGCCAGCTCACCAATGGACTGGGACGAAGCTTTCTTT
CASSPMDWDEAFF
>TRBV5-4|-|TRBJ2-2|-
TGTGCCAGCAGCTTGGGGACGACGGGACATAACACCGGGGAGCTGTTTTTT
CASSLGTTGHNTGELFF
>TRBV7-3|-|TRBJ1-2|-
TGTGCCAGCAGCTTGTCGTTGGCAGAACCCAACTATGGCTACACCTTC
CASSLSLAEPNYGYTF
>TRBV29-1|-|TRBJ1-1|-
TGCAGCGTTGCGGGGTCCCTGAACACTGAAGCTTTCTTT
CSVAGSLNTEAFF
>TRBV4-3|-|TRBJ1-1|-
TGCGCCAGCAGCCAGTTTGGGACGGCGAACACTGAAGCTTTCTTT
CASSQFGTANTEAFF